This T cell receptor beta chain stems from a study of T cell repertoires in cytomegalovirus infection. Across the study: Shared public TCR beta signatures pointed to both CMV infection and a matching HLA type. Study-wide points: HLA-C-restricted CMV-specific TCR beta clonotypes prevailed in the ex vivo response.

TCRdb independently ran MiXCR on the reads; one entry per CDR3 protein. The sample gives under 350,000 distinct CDR3 sequences, about 20% of which show up once; roughly a fifth is in the top ten. This clonotype appeared a few times. The target antigen is unknown. CDR3 size: 14 residues. Germline CDR1 WSHSY, CDR2 SAAADI. J was trimmed by 0 bases and V by 6 bases; bases with no gene match: 3. The chain joins TRBV10-2 to TRBJ1-1; 8 positions agree with TRBD1. The receptor was isolated from a human donor in good health (CMV status not recorded). Some clones in this sample may be carry-over from other donors' samples. Sequencing used cultured PBMCs, obtained from culture after CMV antigen stimulation. In DNA form, the CDR3 reads TGCGCCAGCAGGAAGACAGGGGTGAACACTGAAGCTTTCTTT. Its translation: CASRKTGVNTEAFF.